This T cell receptor (beta chain) was sequenced during a study of cytomegalovirus exposure and HLA in healthy donors. Study-wide points: CMV antigen specificity was confirmed in vitro for a few CMV-associated chains. The study found most TCR sequences rare, yet found some public TCRs in many donors. The TCR clusters that emerged in the first cohort tended, a later analysis found, to co-occur in the approximately 110 validation repertoires.

This table comes from immunoSEQ multiplex PCR, and its TCRdb copy is limited to in-frame clones, with some not included. The sample includes around 130,000 clones, roughly 84% of them seen just once. Remarks on this clone: Its cognate antigen is unknown.

Separation from the approximately 670-subject first cohort characterized the roughly 130-subject validation cohort, to which the donors belonged. Germline-derived CDR1 and CDR2 are MNHEY and SVGAGI. Trimming left V 8 bases short and J 3 bases short, with 10 bases between. There are 12 residues in the CDR3. Sequenced input: PBMCs. The receptor was derived from a woman in her twenties or thirties in good health and CMV-seronegative. The genes are TRBV6-5 and TRBJ1-2; TRBD1 is a possible D gene (5 bases). Here the CDR3 DNA reads TGTGCCAGCCTGGACACGTACTATGGCTACACCTTC. Translating it yields CASLDTYYGYTF.